Below are 32 T cell receptor beta chains sequenced from a single sample in a study of blood T cell repertoires in COVID-19. TCRdb's copy holds only in-frame clones and misses some; the assay was immunoSEQ multiplex PCR. The repertoire holds 200,000 or so clones, with approximately 80% as singletons. Material: PBMCs or T cells enriched from blood (not recorded which). The receptors were gathered from a man between 60 and 75 years old who had recovered from COVID-19.

V is TRBV24-1 and J is TRBJ2-2; D perhaps matches TRBD2 (6 bases). The germline V gene has CDR1 KGHDR and CDR2 SFDVKD. Trimming left V 2 bases short and J 2 bases short, with 17 bases between. The CDR3 extends over 18 amino acids. This CDR3 reads CATSDSFGGGANTGELFF. CDR3 coding DNA: TGTGCCACCAGTGATTCCTTCGGAGGAGGGGCCAACACCGGGGAGCTGTTTTTT.

The V and J genes are TRBV19 and TRBJ2-6; 8 positions agree with TRBD2. Unmatched junction bases numbered 9, after V lost 8 bases and J lost 3 bases. The germline gives CDR1 LNHDA, CDR2 SQIVND (reference sequence). This CDR3 has 16 residues. This CDR3 reads CASFPGGARGANVLTF. CDR3 in DNA: TGTGCCAGTTTCCCCGGGGGGGCGCGTGGGGCCAACGTCCTGACTTTC.

This chain links TRBV9 with TRBJ2-4; D is undetermined. This CDR3 has 12 amino acids. Trimming took 10 bases from V and 0 from J, leaving 8 bases between them. Germline CDR1 is SGDLS and CDR2 is YYNGEE. CDR3: CAPGLAKNIQYF. For the CDR3, the DNA is TGTGCCCCCGGGTTAGCCAAAAACATTCAGTACTTC.

This chain connects TRBV6-2 or TRBV6-3 to TRBJ2-2; TRBD2 is a possible D gene (7 bases). CDR3 length: 16 residues. Trimming took 6 bases from V and 0 from J, leaving 14 bases between them. In germline, CDR1 is MNHEY, CDR2 SVGEGT. Written as DNA, the CDR3 is TGTGCCAGCAGCCCTAGGGGGGGGGCGAACACCGGGGAGCTGTTTTTT. This gives the protein CASSPRGGANTGELFF.

The rearrangement uses TRBV19 and TRBJ1-4, with 7 bases identical to TRBD1. CDR1 and CDR2 from the germline V gene are LNHDA and SQIVND (reference sequence). This CDR3 spans 18 amino acids. V lost 3 bases and J lost 3; bases outside the gene matches: 13. CDR3 region: CASSIGGQADSSNEKLFF. In DNA form, the CDR3 reads TGTGCCAGTAGTATTGGCGGACAGGCCGACTCCTCTAATGAAAAACTGTTTTTT.

The V gene is TRBV20-1, the J gene TRBJ2-3; the match to TRBD2 covers 9 bases. With 3 bases clipped from V and 1 base from J, the junction kept 2 bases outside the gene matches. In germline, CDR1 is DFQATT, CDR2 SNEGSKA (reference sequence). The CDR3 sequence is 14 residues long. The CDR3 here is CSASRTSGTDTQYF. The DNA of the CDR3 is TGCAGTGCTAGTCGGACTAGCGGCACAGATACGCAGTATTTT.

V usage is TRBV7-9 and J usage is TRBJ1-6; 9 positions agree with TRBD1. V lost 5 bases and J lost 11; bases outside the gene matches: 13. Germline V lookup: CDR1 SEHNR, CDR2 FQNEAQ (reference sequence). The CDR3 contains 16 residues. The CDR3 region is CASSVLYGTGTTPLHF. The CDR3 nucleotides read TGTGCCAGCAGCGTACTCTACGGGACAGGGACTACACCCCTCCACTTT.

The chain joins TRBV10-3 to TRBJ2-7, with TRBD1 identical over 7 bases. Germline V gene lookup returns CDR1 ENHRY and CDR2 SYGVKD. CDR3 length: 14 amino acids. Losses at the gene ends were 6 bases for V and 0 bases for J; bases not matched to a gene: 5. CDR3 nucleotide sequence: TGTGCCATCAGGTCACAGGGGAGCTCCTACGAGCAGTACTTC. Translating it yields CAIRSQGSSYEQYF.

This chain connects TRBV30 to TRBJ1-1, with D uncertain. Germline V gene lookup returns CDR1 GTSNPN and CDR2 SVGIG (reference sequence). The CDR3 sequence is 14 residues long. Trimming took off 4 bases at V and 0 bases at J, with 12 bases between the two ends. Written as DNA, the CDR3 is TGTGCCTGGACTAAGACGACAATGAACACTGAAGCTTTCTTT. Translation gives CAWTKTTMNTEAFF.

This clone has only a few counts. The V call is TRBV28, the J call TRBJ1-6; maybe TRBD1 (5 bases). Germline CDR1 is MDHEN and CDR2 is SYDVKM. V lost 1 base and J lost 9, with 10 bases in between. This CDR3 has 14 residues. CDR3 region: CASSLSLQVSPLHF. Written as DNA, the CDR3 is TGTGCCAGCAGTTTATCTCTACAGGTTTCACCCCTCCACTTT. The whole variable domain, filled in from reference TRBV28 and TRBJ1-6, reads DVKVTQSSRYLVKRTGEKVFLECVQDMDHENMFWYRQDPGLGLRLIYFSYDVKMKEKGDIPEGYSVSREKKERFSLILESASTNQTSMYLCASSLSLQVSPLHFGNGTRLTVT.

V is TRBV21-1 and J is TRBJ1-5; TRBD1, as called in the table, went unchecked against the DNA. TRBV21-1 constitutes a pseudogene. The CDR3 sequence is 16 residues long. CDR3 coding DNA: TGTGCCAGCAGCAAGACAGGGGCGAATAGCAATCAGCCCCAGCATTTT. Translation gives CASSKTGANSNQPQHF.

This chain connects TRBV7-2 to TRBJ2-1, with 8 positions matching TRBD2. The V gene end was trimmed by 5 bases and the J gene end by 0 bases; junction bases not matched to a gene: 6. Germline CDR1 is SGHTA and CDR2 is FQGNSA. CDR3 length: 16 residues. In DNA, the CDR3 is TGTGCCAGCAGCCTAACCGGGACTAGCTCCTACAATGAGCAGTTCTTC. It specifies CASSLTGTSSYNEQFF. The full variable domain, rest sourced from reference TRBV7-2 and TRBJ2-1, is GAGVSQSPSNKVTEKGKDVELRCDPISGHTALYWYRQSLGQGLEFLIYFQGNSAPDKSGLPSDRFSAERTGGSVSTLTIQRTQQEDSAVYLCASSLTGTSSYNEQFFGPGTRLTVL.

The genes are TRBV6-5 and TRBJ1-4, with 9 positions matching TRBD1. Germline CDR1 reads MNHEY; CDR2 reads SVGAGI. The CDR3 is made up of 15 amino acids. J lost 7 bases, V lost 5 bases, and 8 bases had no gene match. The CDR3 loop is CASSLLQGAAEKLFF. In DNA, the CDR3 is TGTGCCAGCAGTCTATTACAGGGGGCGGCTGAAAAACTGTTTTTT.

V usage is TRBV2 and J usage is TRBJ1-5; no clear D gene. Trimming removed 6 bases from V and 0 bases from J, with 9 bases in between. This CDR3 contains 14 residues. Germline CDR1 SNHLY, CDR2 FYNNEI. CDR3 loop: CASRQTYSNQPQHF. Written as DNA, the CDR3 is TGTGCCAGCAGACAGACCTATAGCAATCAGCCCCAGCATTTT.

This clone was counted between two and nine times. V gene TRBV6-1 combines with J gene TRBJ2-1; D unclear. Germline CDR1 is MNHNS and CDR2 is SASEGT. The CDR3 is made up of 16 amino acids. V lost 3 bases and J lost 7, with 19 bases in between. This chain's CDR3 is CASSDAALTRTNEQFF. The CDR3 nucleotides read TGTGCCAGCAGTGACGCAGCGTTGACCCGAACGAATGAGCAGTTCTTC.

The chain joins TRBV2 to TRBJ2-3; TRBD1 agrees at 10 bases. This CDR3 contains 16 residues. Germline CDR1 SNHLY, CDR2 FYNNEI. V shed 5 bases, J shed 6 bases, and the junction held 11 bases outside the gene matches. The CDR3: CASSLTVGQGWDTQYF. Written as DNA, the CDR3 is TGTGCCAGCAGTCTTACTGTGGGACAGGGGTGGGATACGCAGTATTTT.

V and J are TRBV28 and TRBJ1-2, with no clear D. CDR1 is MDHEN, CDR2 SYDVKM, per germline. There are 12 residues in the CDR3. Trimming took 3 bases from V and 3 from J, leaving 5 bases between them. CDR3 coding DNA: TGTGCCAGCAGTTTTCAGGACTATGGCTACACCTTC. Its protein is CASSFQDYGYTF.

CDR3 protein: CASSLAFGGTTEAFF. DNA for the CDR3: TGCGCCAGCAGCTTGGCCTTCGGGGGGACCACTGAAGCTTTCTTT. The chain is built from TRBV5-1 and TRBJ1-1; the D gene is possibly TRBD1 (5 bases). The CDR3 has 15 amino acids. Trimming took 0 bases from V and 4 from J, leaving 13 bases between them. Germline lookup yields CDR1 SGHRS and CDR2 YFSETQ.

The chain joins TRBV5-1 to TRBJ2-7, with TRBD1 matching over 7 bases. J lost 2 bases, V lost 7 bases, and 6 bases had no gene match. Germline CDR1 SGHRS, CDR2 YFSETQ. The CDR3 is made up of 13 amino acids. The CDR3 is CASRKGAAYEQYF. CDR3 sequence (DNA): TGCGCCAGCCGGAAGGGGGCGGCCTACGAGCAGTACTTC.

The chain links TRBV4-3 to TRBJ1-1; a weak D match, TRBD1 (6 bases). The CDR3 covers 15 residues. Trimming left V 1 base short and J 5 bases short, with 14 bases between. Germline values: CDR1 LGHNA, CDR2 YSLEER. The CDR3 protein is CASSQVEGGGTEAFF. The CDR3 nucleotides read TGCGCCAGCAGCCAAGTAGAGGGGGGGGGAACTGAAGCTTTCTTT.

This chain connects TRBV19 to TRBJ2-3, with 9 bases identical to TRBD1. The CDR3 totals 14 residues. The V gene end was trimmed by 9 bases and the J gene end by 4 bases; junction bases not matched to a gene: 8. The germline gives CDR1 LNHDA, CDR2 SQIVND (reference sequence). The CDR3 sequence: CASSGTGIADTQYF. CDR3 coding DNA: TGTGCCAGCAGCGGGACAGGGATAGCAGATACGCAGTATTTT. The variable domain in full, with the rest retrieved from reference TRBV19 and TRBJ2-3, is DGGITQSPKYLFRKEGQNVTLSCEQNLNHDAMYWYRQDPGQGLRLIYYSQIVNDFQKGDIAEGYSVSREKKESFPLTVTSAQKNPTAFYLCASSGTGIADTQYFGPGTRLTVL.

The chain joins TRBV5-1 to TRBJ1-1, with 8 bases matching TRBD1. Germline CDR1 SGHRS, CDR2 YFSETQ. This CDR3 is built from 14 residues. V was clipped by 5 bases and J by 7 bases; unmatched bases: 10. CDR3 DNA sequence: TGCGCCAGCAGAACCCAGGGGGCCGGGAATGAAGCTTTCTTT. The encoded protein is CASRTQGAGNEAFF.

The chain couples TRBV11-2 to TRBJ2-7, with D unclear. CDR1 is SGHAT and CDR2 is FQNNGV in the germline V gene. CDR3 length: 14 residues. Trimming removed 6 bases at V and 1 base at J, with 13 bases between. This chain's CDR3 is CASRDLSSSYEQYF. As DNA, the CDR3 is TGTGCCAGCAGAGACCTTAGCAGTTCCTACGAGCAGTACTTC.

This clone was seen only once. The rearrangement uses TRBV5-8 and TRBJ2-7; TRBD1 might be the D (6 bases). V lost 4 bases and J 4 bases, leaving 9 bases between the germline ends. The CDR3 extends over 12 amino acids. The V gene's germline CDR1 is SGHTS and CDR2 YDEGEE. CDR3 region: CASSRTAYEQYF. The CDR3 DNA reads TGTGCCAGCAGCCGGACAGCATACGAGCAGTACTTC.

V is TRBV3-1 (or the pseudogene TRBV3-2) and J is TRBJ1-2; 7 bases align to TRBD1. The CDR3 consists of 13 residues. Germline-derived CDR1 and CDR2 are LGHDT and YNNKEL (reference sequence). Trimming took 3 bases from V and 8 from J; bases not matched to a gene: 6. For the CDR3, the DNA is TGTGCCAGCAGCCATCGGACAGGAGGCGGCTACACCTTC. It translates to CASSHRTGGGYTF.

The chain uses TRBV5-1 and TRBJ1-1; TRBD1 is a possible D gene (6 bases). V lost 4 bases to trimming and J lost 2 bases, with 18 bases between them. CDR1 is SGHRS and CDR2 is YFSETQ in the germline V gene. The CDR3 spans 16 residues. The CDR3 bases are TGCGCCAGCAGCCCGGGACAACAAAGGGGTAACACTGAAGCTTTCTTT. This encodes CASSPGQQRGNTEAFF. Together with reference TRBV5-1 and TRBJ1-1, the CDR3 gives the full variable domain: KAGVTQTPRYLIKTRGQQVTLSCSPISGHRSVSWYQQTPGQGLQFLFEYFSETQRNKGNFPGRFSGRQFSNSRSEMNVSTLELGDSALYLCASSPGQQRGNTEAFFGQGTRLTVV.

V usage is TRBV7-3 and J usage is TRBJ1-2, with a possible D match to TRBD1 (6 bases). Germline CDR1 is SGHTA and CDR2 is FQGTGA. Trimming left V 1 base short and J 5 bases short, with 14 bases between. The CDR3 covers 15 residues. CDR3 loop: CASSLNGGTGYGYTF. CDR3 coding DNA: TGTGCCAGCAGCTTAAATGGGGGTACAGGGTATGGCTACACCTTC.

The V and J genes are TRBV7-8 and TRBJ1-5; D uncertain. The CDR3 runs 13 residues. The germline CDR1 and CDR2 sequences are SGHVS and FQNEAQ. The V and J ends lost 4 bases and 3 bases respectively, with 7 bases between them. The CDR3 DNA follows: TGTGCCAGCAGCTGGGAGGTCAATCAGCCCCAGCATTTT. Translating gives CASSWEVNQPQHF.

The V and J genes are TRBV24-1 and TRBJ1-1, with 10 bases aligning to TRBD1. This CDR3 region has 18 residues. The V segment lost 6 bases and the J segment 1 base; nucleotides outside the gene matches: 13. CDR1 and CDR2 (germline): KGHDR, SFDVKD. The CDR3 reads CATSNLEDRGRGNTEAFF. Here the CDR3 DNA reads TGTGCCACCAGTAACCTGGAAGACAGGGGGCGAGGGAACACTGAAGCTTTCTTT.

The chain couples TRBV29-1 to TRBJ2-3; tentative D call: TRBD2 (6 bases). Germline CDR1 and CDR2: SQVTM and ANQGSEA. V gave up 7 bases and J gave up 2 bases, with 7 bases separating them. This CDR3 has 11 residues. CDR3 DNA sequence: TGCAGCGCGGGACTCACAGATACGCAGTATTTT. As protein: CSAGLTDTQYF.

V gene TRBV19 combines with J gene TRBJ1-3; a possible D gene is TRBD1 (6 bases). V was trimmed by 2 bases and J by 0 bases, leaving 14 bases between them. In germline, CDR1 is LNHDA, CDR2 SQIVND (reference sequence). This CDR3 is built from 17 residues. The CDR3 DNA reads TGTGCCAGTAGTATATGGGGGGGGCCGAGCTCTGGAAACACCATATATTTT. Its protein is CASSIWGGPSSGNTIYF.

The chain joins TRBV6-5 to TRBJ1-2; a possible D gene is TRBD1 (6 bases). The germline V gene has CDR1 MNHEY and CDR2 SVGAGI. Trimming cost V 0 bases and J 1 base, with 12 bases left between them. There are 16 residues in the CDR3. This CDR3 reads CASSYSSDRFNYGYTF. As DNA, the CDR3 is TGTGCCAGCAGTTACTCGTCGGACAGATTTAACTATGGCTACACCTTC.